This is a list of T cell receptor beta chains from one sample in a study of beta chain features in type 1 diabetes. Some clones are missing from TCRdb's copy, which holds only in-frame ones; the method was immunoSEQ multiplex PCR. The sample lists 860,000 or so clones, around a sixth occurring once. Source material: naive CD4+ T cells from blood. The receptors were sampled from a woman aged 18-35 years in good health. The CDR3 runs from the conserved cysteine through the conserved F or W. Fields, in order: D gene, clone size, CDR3 length, J gene, V gene, CDR3 DNA, CDR3 protein. The D gene is left open where the match is weak. Some rows have no size entry. The others give once, few or many, or a class for an expanded clone.

D gene: -; clone size: few; CDR3 length: 13; J gene: TRBJ1-2; V gene: TRBV7-2; CDR3 DNA: TGTGCCAGCAGCCCCGACAGTAACTATGGCTACACCTTC; CDR3 protein: CASSPDSNYGYTF
D gene: -; clone size: -; CDR3 length: 12; J gene: TRBJ1-1; V gene: TRBV28; CDR3 DNA: TGTGCCAGCAGACCACAGGGCACTGAAGCTTTCTTT; CDR3 protein: CASRPQGTEAFF
D gene: -; clone size: -; CDR3 length: 17; J gene: TRBJ1-4; V gene: TRBV7-9; CDR3 DNA: TGTGCCAGCAGCCCGCTGGCAGCGGGACGGCCTAATGAAAAACTGTTTTTT; CDR3 protein: CASSPLAAGRPNEKLFF
D gene: -; clone size: -; CDR3 length: 14; J gene: TRBJ2-7; V gene: TRBV6-5; CDR3 DNA: TGTGCCAGCAATACGCGCGACTTGCCCTACGAGCAGTACTTC; CDR3 protein: CASNTRDLPYEQYF
D gene: -; clone size: -; CDR3 length: 15; J gene: TRBJ2-1; V gene: TRBV9; CDR3 DNA: TGTGCCAGCAGCACCGTTCCCCTGGCCCCCCGTGAGCAGTTCTTC; CDR3 protein: CASSTVPLAPREQFF
D gene: -; clone size: -; CDR3 length: 16; J gene: TRBJ2-2; V gene: TRBV7-2; CDR3 DNA: TGTGCCAGCAGCCGCTGGACGGTACTTTTCACCGGGGAGCTGTTTTTT; CDR3 protein: CASSRWTVLFTGELFF
D gene: TRBD1; clone size: -; CDR3 length: 15; J gene: TRBJ1-3; V gene: TRBV2; CDR3 DNA: TGTGCCAGCAGTACCGGGACAGGGAGAGGAAACACCATATATTTT; CDR3 protein: CASSTGTGRGNTIYF
D gene: -; clone size: few; CDR3 length: 13; J gene: TRBJ2-2; V gene: TRBV6-6; CDR3 DNA: TGTGCCAGCAGTACGGACGGCACCGGGGAGCTGTTTTTT; CDR3 protein: CASSTDGTGELFF
D gene: -; clone size: -; CDR3 length: 15; J gene: TRBJ2-3; V gene: TRBV5-4; CDR3 DNA: TGTGCCAGCAGGAGGGTTGGGGGAAGCCGGGATACGCAGTATTTT; CDR3 protein: CASRRVGGSRDTQYF
D gene: TRBD2; clone size: -; CDR3 length: 18; J gene: TRBJ2-7; V gene: TRBV28; CDR3 DNA: TGTGCCAGCAGTTTCACTGCGGGAGGGCCGCTTGCAGCCTACGAGCAGTACTTC; CDR3 protein: CASSFTAGGPLAAYEQYF
D gene: -; clone size: -; CDR3 length: 15; J gene: TRBJ2-1; V gene: TRBV19; CDR3 DNA: TGTGCCAGTAGTAATAGCTCTGTCGCCTACAATGAGCAGTTCTTC; CDR3 protein: CASSNSSVAYNEQFF
D gene: -; clone size: -; CDR3 length: 14; J gene: TRBJ2-1; V gene: TRBV27; CDR3 DNA: TGTGCCACTAATAGCGGAAACTCTTACAATGAGCAGTTCTTC; CDR3 protein: CATNSGNSYNEQFF
D gene: TRBD2; clone size: few; CDR3 length: 17; J gene: TRBJ2-6; V gene: TRBV2; CDR3 DNA: TGTGCCAGCAGGCTACTAGCGGGAGGTGGAGGGGCCAACGTCCTGACTTTC; CDR3 protein: CASRLLAGGGGANVLTF
D gene: -; clone size: -; CDR3 length: 18; J gene: TRBJ2-3; V gene: TRBV7-3; CDR3 DNA: TGTGCCAGCAGCTTAATGGGCGGGGTAGGACCTAGCACAGATACGCAGTATTTT; CDR3 protein: CASSLMGGVGPSTDTQYF
D gene: -; clone size: few; CDR3 length: 15; J gene: TRBJ2-3; V gene: TRBV7-6; CDR3 DNA: TGTGCCAGCAGCGGCCACACACACCGCACAGATACGCAGTATTTT; CDR3 protein: CASSGHTHRTDTQYF
D gene: -; clone size: -; CDR3 length: 15; J gene: TRBJ2-5; V gene: TRBV9; CDR3 DNA: TGTGCCAGCAGCGTAGGGGGGCCGAGCGGAGAGACCCAGTACTTC; CDR3 protein: CASSVGGPSGETQYF
D gene: -; clone size: -; CDR3 length: 13; J gene: TRBJ1-1; V gene: TRBV7-2; CDR3 DNA: TGTGCCAGCAGTTCAGACAAGAACACTGAAGCTTTCTTT; CDR3 protein: CASSSDKNTEAFF
D gene: -; clone size: -; CDR3 length: 14; J gene: TRBJ2-7; V gene: TRBV6-6; CDR3 DNA: TGTGCCAGCAGGGAGGACAATATTCCCTACGAGCAGTACTTC; CDR3 protein: CASREDNIPYEQYF
D gene: -; clone size: -; CDR3 length: 15; J gene: TRBJ2-7; V gene: TRBV6-5; CDR3 DNA: TGTGCCAGCAGTGTGACGGGGGTTTCTTCCTACGAGCAGTACTTC; CDR3 protein: CASSVTGVSSYEQYF
D gene: TRBD1; clone size: -; CDR3 length: 15; J gene: TRBJ2-1; V gene: TRBV10-2; CDR3 DNA: TGCGCCAGCAGTGAGTGGCAGGGGGCTTACAATGAGCAGTTCTTC; CDR3 protein: CASSEWQGAYNEQFF
D gene: -; clone size: -; CDR3 length: 14; J gene: TRBJ2-3; V gene: TRBV15; CDR3 DNA: TGTGCCACCAGCAGAGACAGGGGGGTCGGGGCGCAGTATTTT; CDR3 protein: CATSRDRGVGAQYF
D gene: TRBD2; clone size: few; CDR3 length: 15; J gene: TRBJ2-1; V gene: TRBV9; CDR3 DNA: TGTGCCAGCAGCGTAGCGGGACTACCTCCCAATGAGCAGTTCTTC; CDR3 protein: CASSVAGLPPNEQFF
D gene: -; clone size: -; CDR3 length: 14; J gene: TRBJ1-1; V gene: TRBV28; CDR3 DNA: TGTGCCAGCAGGGGCGAATACATGAACACTGAAGCTTTCTTT; CDR3 protein: CASRGEYMNTEAFF
D gene: -; clone size: few; CDR3 length: 15; J gene: TRBJ1-3; V gene: TRBV7-9; CDR3 DNA: TGTGCCAGCAGCTTAGCGGGAAGAACTGGAAACACCATATATTTT; CDR3 protein: CASSLAGRTGNTIYF
D gene: TRBD1; clone size: -; CDR3 length: 14; J gene: TRBJ2-4; V gene: TRBV10-3; CDR3 DNA: TGTGCCATCAGTGAGCGCGGTCAGGGGGACATTCAGTACTTC; CDR3 protein: CAISERGQGDIQYF
D gene: -; clone size: -; CDR3 length: 16; J gene: TRBJ1-5; V gene: TRBV4-2; CDR3 DNA: TGTGCCAGCAGCCAAGATGGTACGGATAGCAATCAGCCCCAGCATTTT; CDR3 protein: CASSQDGTDSNQPQHF
D gene: -; clone size: few; CDR3 length: 14; J gene: TRBJ2-7; V gene: TRBV7-3; CDR3 DNA: TGTGCCAGCAGCTTAACGGCAGGGAAGAACGAGCAGTACTTC; CDR3 protein: CASSLTAGKNEQYF
D gene: -; clone size: -; CDR3 length: 13; J gene: TRBJ1-1; V gene: TRBV19; CDR3 DNA: TGTGCCAGTAGTATGGCCCCCCCCCGGCAAGCTTTCTTT; CDR3 protein: CASSMAPPRQAFF
D gene: TRBD2; clone size: -; CDR3 length: 15; J gene: TRBJ2-3; V gene: TRBV10-3; CDR3 DNA: TGTGCCATCAGGGAAACTAGCGGAAACACAGATACGCAGTATTTT; CDR3 protein: CAIRETSGNTDTQYF
D gene: -; clone size: few; CDR3 length: 14; J gene: TRBJ1-4; V gene: TRBV4-3; CDR3 DNA: TGCGCCAGCAGCCAAGATGCGCAAGTCGGAAAACTGTTTTTT; CDR3 protein: CASSQDAQVGKLFF
D gene: TRBD1; clone size: -; CDR3 length: 13; J gene: TRBJ1-1; V gene: TRBV2; CDR3 DNA: TGTGCCAGCACCAGAGCGGGACAGGGTAAAACTTTCTTT; CDR3 protein: CASTRAGQGKTFF
D gene: -; clone size: few; CDR3 length: 19; J gene: TRBJ2-2; V gene: TRBV23-1; CDR3 DNA: TGCGCCAGCAGTCGTAGTGGGCAGGGGAAGACGAGGGGCACCGGGGAGCTGTTTTTT; CDR3 protein: CASSRSGQGKTRGTGELFF
D gene: -; clone size: -; CDR3 length: 13; J gene: TRBJ1-4; V gene: TRBV29-1; CDR3 DNA: TGCAGCGGACCCTGGGCGGTTGGTGAAAAACTGTTTTTT; CDR3 protein: CSGPWAVGEKLFF
D gene: -; clone size: few; CDR3 length: 14; J gene: TRBJ2-3; V gene: TRBV7-2; CDR3 DNA: TGTGCCAGCAGCTTGGCTAGTTTAGTAGATACGCAGTATTTT; CDR3 protein: CASSLASLVDTQYF
D gene: -; clone size: few; CDR3 length: 13; J gene: TRBJ2-5; V gene: TRBV25-1; CDR3 DNA: TGTGCCAGCAGTGAAGGACACCAACGGACCCAGTACTTC; CDR3 protein: CASSEGHQRTQYF
D gene: -; clone size: few; CDR3 length: 15; J gene: TRBJ1-5; V gene: TRBV9; CDR3 DNA: TGTGCCAGCAGCGAAACAGGATTTTCGAATCAGCCCCAGCATTTT; CDR3 protein: CASSETGFSNQPQHF
D gene: TRBD1; clone size: -; CDR3 length: 15; J gene: TRBJ1-4; V gene: TRBV5-1; CDR3 DNA: TGCGCCAGCAGCGGACAGGGAGCGGCTAATGAAAAACTGTTTTTT; CDR3 protein: CASSGQGAANEKLFF
D gene: -; clone size: -; CDR3 length: 14; J gene: TRBJ1-4; V gene: TRBV7-9; CDR3 DNA: TGTGCCAGCAGCCCCTCCAGGGCCGATGAAAAACTGTTTTTT; CDR3 protein: CASSPSRADEKLFF
D gene: TRBD1; clone size: -; CDR3 length: 12; J gene: TRBJ2-1; V gene: TRBV28; CDR3 DNA: TGTGCCAGCAGTTTATTAGGACAGGGGTGGTTCTTC; CDR3 protein: CASSLLGQGWFF
D gene: -; clone size: -; CDR3 length: 15; J gene: TRBJ2-1; V gene: TRBV18; CDR3 DNA: TGTGCCAGCTCACCACCGCGACAGGGAGGCGATGAGCAGTTCTTC; CDR3 protein: CASSPPRQGGDEQFF
D gene: TRBD2; clone size: -; CDR3 length: 13; J gene: TRBJ2-1; V gene: TRBV7-2; CDR3 DNA: TGTGCCAGCAGCAAGATTCTAGCGGACGAGCAGTTCTTC; CDR3 protein: CASSKILADEQFF
D gene: -; clone size: few; CDR3 length: 13; J gene: TRBJ2-7; V gene: TRBV2; CDR3 DNA: TGTGCCAGCGGGAAACTTGAGGGCTACGAGCAGTACTTC; CDR3 protein: CASGKLEGYEQYF
D gene: -; clone size: few; CDR3 length: 10; J gene: TRBJ1-5; V gene: TRBV21-1; CDR3 DNA: TGTGCCAGCTACAATCAGCCCCAGCATTTT; CDR3 protein: CASYNQPQHF
D gene: TRBD2; clone size: -; CDR3 length: 17; J gene: TRBJ2-2; V gene: TRBV5-4; CDR3 DNA: TGTGCCAGCAGCTCAGGGACTAGCGGGAGCGGGACCGGGGAGCTGTTTTTT; CDR3 protein: CASSSGTSGSGTGELFF
D gene: TRBD2; clone size: few; CDR3 length: 13; J gene: TRBJ2-3; V gene: TRBV15; CDR3 DNA: TGTGCCACCAGCAGAGAGCGGGAGCATACGCAGTATTTT; CDR3 protein: CATSREREHTQYF
D gene: TRBD2; clone size: -; CDR3 length: 16; J gene: TRBJ2-7; V gene: TRBV15; CDR3 DNA: TGTGCCACCAGCAGAGTGCGGGGGGCGAACTCCTACGAGCAGTACTTC; CDR3 protein: CATSRVRGANSYEQYF
D gene: -; clone size: few; CDR3 length: 13; J gene: TRBJ1-1; V gene: TRBV6-5; CDR3 DNA: TGTGCCAGCAGTACACAGCCTCGGGCTGAAGCTTTCTTT; CDR3 protein: CASSTQPRAEAFF
D gene: -; clone size: -; CDR3 length: 15; J gene: TRBJ1-5; V gene: TRBV19; CDR3 DNA: TGTGCCAGTAGTCGTCCGGCAGGGTCGTATCAGCCCCAGCATTTT; CDR3 protein: CASSRPAGSYQPQHF
D gene: TRBD1; clone size: -; CDR3 length: 15; J gene: TRBJ2-3; V gene: TRBV5-1; CDR3 DNA: TGCGCCAGCAGCTTGGGACAGGGGCCCACAGATACGCAGTATTTT; CDR3 protein: CASSLGQGPTDTQYF
D gene: -; clone size: -; CDR3 length: 14; J gene: TRBJ1-4; V gene: TRBV28; CDR3 DNA: TGTGCCAGCAGTTTCCAGGGGATCGAGGAAAAACTGTTTTTT; CDR3 protein: CASSFQGIEEKLFF
D gene: -; clone size: few; CDR3 length: 14; J gene: TRBJ1-5; V gene: TRBV7-2; CDR3 DNA: TGTGCCAGCAGCTTAAGGTTAGGGGATCAGCCCCAGCATTTT; CDR3 protein: CASSLRLGDQPQHF
D gene: -; clone size: -; CDR3 length: 15; J gene: TRBJ2-7; V gene: TRBV10-3; CDR3 DNA: TGTGCCATCAGTGAGTCGGGGCCGAGGGGCGGCGAGCAGTACTTC; CDR3 protein: CAISESGPRGGEQYF
D gene: -; clone size: -; CDR3 length: 15; J gene: TRBJ2-6; V gene: TRBV7-8; CDR3 DNA: TGTGCCAGCAGCTTAGGGGACTCTGGGGCCAACGTCCTGACTTTC; CDR3 protein: CASSLGDSGANVLTF
D gene: -; clone size: -; CDR3 length: 15; J gene: TRBJ1-5; V gene: TRBV4-2; CDR3 DNA: TGTGCCAGCAGCCAAGTGCAGGGTAACAATCAGCCCCAGCATTTT; CDR3 protein: CASSQVQGNNQPQHF
D gene: -; clone size: few; CDR3 length: 14; J gene: TRBJ1-1; V gene: TRBV5-4; CDR3 DNA: TGTGCCAGCAGCCCGGGACGGGAGAACACTGAAGCTTTCTTT; CDR3 protein: CASSPGRENTEAFF